This T cell receptor beta chain was sequenced for a study of blood T cells in healthy people across ages (dated by TCRdb to 2015 to 2017). About the investigation overall: In model experiments, template switching captured about one uniquely barcoded TCR beta cDNA molecule for every two T cells. The study measured age-related changes in TCR beta repertoire diversity using deep sequencing normalized with unique cDNA molecular identifiers. Four age groups were formed from the donors: young (average 16 years), middle-aged (just under 40), aged (around 62) and long-lived (approximately 78). To avoid experimental bias, donors of different ages were spread randomly across the sequencing lanes. For two donors (one aged 18 to 29 and one aged 80 or older), the study analyzed two additional independent replicas of 1 million unique cDNA reads from the same blood draw. The full study reports these points: Compared with the aged group, the long-lived group had more naive CD4+ T cells, fewer expanded clones and increased TCR diversity, a pattern suggesting age selection. Observed TCR beta diversity correlated strongly with the percentage of naive T cells measured by flow cytometry. Observed TCR beta diversity per million T cells fell roughly linearly with age, and a significant reduction was already apparent by age around 39. Because profiling used bulk unsorted PBMCs, naive and antigen-experienced compartments could not be compared conclusively. Donor CMV infection status was unknown, potentially confounding age-related changes in expanded clonotypes. Estimates of total diversity based on one million sequenced T cells were considered lower bounds and underestimates.

Libraries were constructed by 5' RACE. A second PCR of roughly 7 to 11 cycles was run with a J-beta primer mix and a sample-barcoded 5' primer. A template-switch 5' adaptor carrying 12 random nucleotides introduced a unique molecular identifier onto each TCR beta cDNA molecule. Each sample yielded at least 2.5 million CDR3-containing paired-end reads. First-strand cDNA synthesis was performed from all RNA using the Mint cDNA synthesis kit, with priming by a TRBC-specific oligonucleotide. After uracil-DNA glycosylase treatment, a first 18-cycle PCR used universal primers M1SS and BC2_uni_R on all cDNA. On the authors' methods: For normalization, 1 million high-quality reads, each with a distinct molecular identifier, were randomly selected from each sample. Instead of being binned into consensus sequences, reads with shared molecular identifiers were discarded. CDR3 identification, clonotype clustering and error correction used MiTCR with a Q25 quality threshold and the strictest error-elimination algorithm. Lower-bound total TCR beta diversity was estimated with a nonparametric unseen species model using Euler transformation. Using fastp at Q25 and MiXCR, TCRdb reprocessed the public reads and kept productive beta chains. Every entry covers one CDR3 protein and lists the most common genes and DNA from its rows. TCRdb, not the authors, supplied the V and J calls. This sample has 1.5 million to 2 million distinct CDR3 sequences in its table, and approximately 39% of those were observed once. Jointly, the top ten make up 20% to 25% of the sample.

The table lists this clonotype with a few counts. Which antigen it targets is not known. The sample holds no much larger clone one base away, and base qualities are not on file. The CDR3 contains 14 residues, cysteine and phenylalanine counted. The entry retains the CDR3 DNA only, 42 bases that are in frame from base 1. The germline V gene sets CDR1 to MDHEN and CDR2 to SYDVKM. Cut back by 2 bases and 5 bases, the V and J ends lie 12 bases apart. Systemically healthy Caucasian individuals from Russia, approximately 39 in total and aged about 6 to 95 years, were included as donors. Around 9.9 milliliters of peripheral blood were collected from each donor into EDTA-treated Vacutainer tubes. Ficoll-Paque density-gradient centrifugation was used to isolate PBMCs, with at least 6 million obtained per sample. Total RNA was extracted from PBMCs with Trizol reagent, with at least 6 micrograms obtained per sample. Naive CD45RAhigh/CD27high T cell percentages were measured by flow cytometry on a PBMC aliquot from every donor.

The clonotype was recovered from a human donor in good health. The sequencing input was blood. Recombination connected TRBV28 to TRBJ2-5; the D gene is perhaps TRBD2, from 5 matching bases. The CDR3 here reads CASSLHGRGETQYF. The DNA sequence is TGTGCCAGCAGTTTACATGGTCGCGGGGAGACCCAGTACTTC.